This T cell receptor (beta chain) originates from a study of response to subunit inactivated influenza vaccine. TCRdb re-called the RT-PCR reads through MiXCR, storing one row per CDR3 protein. Here the sample spans some 550,000 distinct CDR3 sequences, around a quarter being singletons. Germline CDR1 is LGHNA and CDR2 is YNFKEQ. V gave up 0 bases and J gave up 5 bases, with 19 bases separating them. The CDR3 sequence is 17 residues long. This clonotype was detected only a few times. A further study also used this sample, focusing on T cells expressing NK-cell markers. That work contributes: TCR beta libraries carry UMIs added by 5'RACE template switching. There were several donors in whom these clonotypes also led the CD3+CD56-NKG2C+ fraction. Specificity for HCMV among expanded NKG2C+ T cell clones was not established.

The chain is built from TRBV4-2 and TRBJ2-5, with D perhaps TRBD1 (5 bases). This clonotype was sampled from a man aged 45 to 65 who received an inactivated influenza vaccine. Sequencing used CD4+ T cells sorted from PBMCs, obtained 11 to 12 days after vaccination. CDR3 residues: CASSQDLRRGGSETQYF. The CDR3 DNA follows: TGTGCCAGCAGCCAAGATTTGAGAAGGGGCGGATCTGAGACCCAGTACTTC.